The subject of this entry is one T cell receptor beta chain. Its target antigen remains unknown. Per-base quality was not reported, and no clone a single base away is much larger than it. The entry originates in a study of blood T cell repertoires in COVID-19 (dated by TCRdb to the early 2020s). Turning to the overall study: Collaborator samples came from the United States, Italy and Spain and covered acute and convalescent phases of COVID-19. The repertoires were released in a freely available public database meant as a resource for research on the immune response to SARS-CoV-2. Sample metadata almost always included a de-identified subject ID, COVID-19 status, age in years and sex. Subjects who had been exposed to COVID-19, were actively infected with it, or had recovered from it provided the deeply sampled blood TCRbeta repertoires that made up the dataset. The material from the prospective study consisted of cDNA or gDNA derived from T cells, B-cell-depleted T cells, or PBMCs. The samples were drawn from the first 160 participants of the ongoing ImmuneRACE study and from 950 to 1,500 subjects provided by 6 global collaborators. Where available, HLA class I and class II types were obtained from metadata supplied by the sample provider rather than from assay-based typing. The study at large found these results: Clinical and demographic metadata were provided uncurated, with the amount varying by source and participant.

The immunoSEQ Assay, a bias-controlled multiplex PCR, was used to amplify TCRbeta CDR3 regions from genomic DNA. The original methods were these. The number of nucleated cells in each sample was estimated by amplification of reference gene primers within the assay. To quantify the absolute abundance of each unique TCRbeta CDR3 rearrangement, sequence reads were collapsed and filtered. For each sample, productive Simpson clonality was calculated as the square root of Simpson's diversity index over productive rearrangements. Here the immuneACCESS table is served through TCRdb, limited to in-frame sequences with V and J called. Missing clones are a known gap in these copies; in checked studies unresolved V genes cover under half, and the rest lacks a known reason. That table is the source of V, J and clone size, and D and trimming were worked out from the DNA. A total of roughly 140,000 clones appear in this sample, about 76% of them only once. The ten largest clones take up more than 6.5% of the sample.

CDR1 and CDR2 (DFQATT, SNEGSKA) derive from the germline V gene (reference sequence). V is reduced by 3 bases and J by 0 bases, leaving a spacing of 5 bases between them. Spanning cysteine to phenylalanine, the CDR3 consists of 13 amino acids. This entry keeps only the CDR3 DNA: 39 bases, framed from base 1. The collaborating institutions used their own protocols to collect whole blood in K2EDTA tubes. Collaborator samples were shipped for TCRbeta analysis as frozen whole blood, isolated PBMCs, or DNA extracted from either sample type. The sequencing sample was made of peripheral blood. The sequence derives from a human donor in a cohort sampled during active COVID-19. The chain couples TRBV20-1 to TRBJ1-4, with no confidently assigned D gene. CDR3 sequence: CSASPTTNEKLFF. The DNA is as follows: TGCAGTGCTAGTCCAACAACTAATGAAAAACTGTTTTTT.